This T cell receptor beta chain stems from a study of response to subunit inactivated influenza vaccine. Study findings and constraints: The authors suggested that few new T cells are recruited per seasonal influenza vaccination.

Trimming stripped 3 bases from V and 2 bases from J, with 10 bases between. Germline CDR1 and CDR2: SGHTA and FQGNSA. The CDR3 sequence is 14 residues long. This clonotype turned up a few times. Its antigen is undetermined. Each CDR3 protein gets one entry after TCRdb re-called the RT-PCR reads with MiXCR. The table records 500,000 to 600,000 distinct CDR3 sequences, over 10% of them present only once. The rearrangement links TRBV7-2 to TRBJ1-1; D is uncertain. The source of this sequence is a man aged 45-60 years who received an inactivated influenza vaccine. The source material was PBMCs from blood, sampled roughly 46 days after vaccination. Written as DNA, the CDR3 is TGTGCCAGCAGCTTCCGACTAGGCAACACTGAAGCTTTCTTT. It codes for CASSFRLGNTEAFF. The whole variable domain, remainder taken from reference TRBV7-2 and TRBJ1-1, is GAGVSQSPSNKVTEKGKDVELRCDPISGHTALYWYRQSLGQGLEFLIYFQGNSAPDKSGLPSDRFSAERTGGSVSTLTIQRTQQEDSAVYLCASSFRLGNTEAFFGQGTRLTVV.